Below, 2 T cell receptor beta chains from the same sample are listed, as sequenced in a study of tumor and adjacent non-tumor tissue in lung cancer. The template was RNA from unsorted bulk tissue. The library came from three nested PCR rounds adapted from ARM-PCR protocols. A single record per CDR3 protein comes from TCRdb applying MiXCR to the multiplex PCR reads. The sample lists over 110,000 distinct CDR3 sequences, approximately 70% occurring once. Specimen: lung tumor tissue. The source is a man aged 60 to 69 with small cell lung cancer.

V usage is TRBV20-1 and J usage is TRBJ2-1; D not resolved. In germline, CDR1 is DFQATT, CDR2 SNEGSKA (reference sequence). The CDR3 contains 13 residues. Trimming stripped 5 bases from V and 8 bases from J, with 16 bases between. CDR3 in amino acids: CSAPRLEYDEQFF. CDR3 bases: TGCAGTGCTCCTAGATTAGAATACGATGAGCAGTTCTTC.

The table lists this clonotype with many counts. The chain combines TRBV6-1 with TRBJ1-4; weak D call: TRBD1 (5 bases). Looked up from germline, CDR1 is MNHNS and CDR2 is SASEGT. V gave up 7 bases and J gave up 4 bases, with 13 bases separating them. This CDR3 spans 14 amino acids. The chain's CDR3 is CASTGGVVNEKLFF. Here the CDR3 DNA reads TGTGCCAGCACCGGAGGGGTAGTTAATGAAAAACTGTTTTTT.